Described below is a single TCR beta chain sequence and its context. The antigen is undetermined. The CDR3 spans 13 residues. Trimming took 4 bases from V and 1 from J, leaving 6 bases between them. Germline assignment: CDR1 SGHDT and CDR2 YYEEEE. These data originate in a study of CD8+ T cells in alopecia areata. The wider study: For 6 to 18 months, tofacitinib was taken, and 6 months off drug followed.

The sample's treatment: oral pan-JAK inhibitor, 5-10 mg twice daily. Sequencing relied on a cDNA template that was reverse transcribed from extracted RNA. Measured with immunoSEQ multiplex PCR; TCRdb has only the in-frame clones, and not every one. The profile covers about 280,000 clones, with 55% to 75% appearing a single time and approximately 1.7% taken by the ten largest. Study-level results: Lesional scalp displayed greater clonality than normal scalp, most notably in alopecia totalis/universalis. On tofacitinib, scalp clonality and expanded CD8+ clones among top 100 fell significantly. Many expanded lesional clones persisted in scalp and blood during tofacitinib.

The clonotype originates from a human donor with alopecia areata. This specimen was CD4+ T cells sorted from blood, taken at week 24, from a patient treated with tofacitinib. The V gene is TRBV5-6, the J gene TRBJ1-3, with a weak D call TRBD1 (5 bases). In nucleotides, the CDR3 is TGTGCCAGCAGCCCAGGGTCTGGAAACACCATATATTTT. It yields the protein CASSPGSGNTIYF.